A single sample gave rise to the 15 T cell receptor beta chains below, sequenced in a study of human T cells and chemical hapten exposure. The time point was: patch test 3, about 24 weeks after DPC sensitization. Treatment reported: therapeutic diphenylcyclopropenone sensitization with weekly scalp DPC. TCRdb reprocessed the RACE reads via MiXCR and lists one record per CDR3 protein. The table lists about 190,000 distinct CDR3 sequences, about 22% of them singletons. The sample was whole blood, taken in connection with sensitization to the hapten diphenylcyclopropenone (DPC). These receptors all come from a woman aged 35 to 49 with alopecia areata. Some clones in this sample may be carry-over from other donors' samples.

CDR3: CASSPPRAQNIQYF. DNA of the CDR3: TGTGCCAGCTCACCTCCTCGAGCACAGAACATTCAGTACTTC. V gene TRBV18 combines with J gene TRBJ2-4; D gene uncertain. The CDR3 extends over 14 amino acids. Germline V CDR1 and CDR2: KGHSH, LQKENI. The ends were cut back, 3 bases at V and 7 bases at J, with 13 bases in the middle.

The rearrangement links TRBV6-6 to TRBJ2-4; D possibly uses TRBD1 or TRBD2 (5 bases each). Germline V gene lookup returns CDR1 MNHNY and CDR2 SVGAGI (reference sequence). The CDR3 spans 14 residues. The germline V and J ends were trimmed by 7 bases and 8 bases, with 18 bases remaining between them. CDR3 protein: CASTLQGEEDIQYF. Here the CDR3 DNA reads TGTGCCAGCACCCTTCAGGGAGAAGAGGACATTCAGTACTTC.

V usage is TRBV29-1 and J usage is TRBJ1-1; 11 nucleotides line up with TRBD1. The germline V gene encodes CDR1 SQVTM and CDR2 ANQGSEA. CDR3 length: 14 residues. V trimming: 3 bases; J trimming: 4 bases; junction bases outside the gene matches: 4. The DNA of the CDR3 is TGCAGCGTTGATAGGGACAGGGGGTCCACTGAAGCTTTCTTT. This codes for CSVDRDRGSTEAFF. The full variable domain, its missing parts supplied by reference TRBV29-1 and TRBJ1-1, is SAVISQKPSRDICQRGTSLTIQCQVDSQVTMMFWYRQQPGQSLTLIATANQGSEATYESGFVIDKFPISRPNLTFSTLTVSNMSPEDSSIYLCSVDRDRGSTEAFFGQGTRLTVV.

This clonotype was seen a handful of times. The rearrangement links TRBV29-1 to TRBJ2-3; D ambiguous. The CDR3 is 13 amino acids. V gave up 0 bases and J gave up 6 bases, with 10 bases separating them. Germline loops: CDR1 SQVTM, CDR2 ANQGSEA. CDR3 DNA: TGCAGCGTTGAAGATCACGGGTGGGATACGCAGTATTTT. Encoded protein: CSVEDHGWDTQYF.

The chain has TRBV4-2 and TRBJ1-2; a possible D gene is TRBD1 (5 bases). From germline, CDR1 is LGHNA and CDR2 YNFKEQ. V shed 2 bases and J shed 6 bases, with 16 bases lying between them. The CDR3 has 15 residues. The CDR3 coding sequence is TGTGCCAGCAGCCAACAGGTTCAGGGCCGGAATGGCTACACCTTC. Encoded protein: CASSQQVQGRNGYTF.

This clonotype was seen a few times. The chain has TRBV29-1 and TRBJ2-5; D not resolved. CDR1 is SQVTM and CDR2 is ANQGSEA in the germline V gene. The CDR3 extends over 14 amino acids. V dropped 7 bases and J dropped 4 bases, with 19 bases sitting between them. The CDR3 loop reads CSALDRRVIETQYF. DNA of the CDR3: TGCAGCGCCCTCGATCGCAGAGTAATAGAGACCCAGTACTTC.

This clonotype was counted ten times or more. The CDR3 DNA sequence: TGCAGCGTTGGCTCAGGGGATGGCTACACCTTC. This encodes CSVGSGDGYTF. The rearrangement joins TRBV29-1 to TRBJ1-2; perhaps TRBD1 as D (6 bases). Looked up from germline, CDR1 is SQVTM and CDR2 is ANQGSEA. V lost 4 bases and J 6 bases, leaving 9 bases between the germline ends. The CDR3 sequence is 11 residues long.

Ten or more counts support this clonotype. This sequence joins TRBV5-4 and TRBJ2-7, with 8 positions matching TRBD2. CDR1 SGHNT and CDR2 YYREEE come from the germline V gene (reference sequence). Germline trimming cut 3 bases from V and 4 bases from J; bases unmatched to any gene: 12. The CDR3 loop spans 16 amino acids. The CDR3 DNA is TGTGCCAGCAGCTCGACGTGGGGGACTAGTAGTTACGAGCAGTACTTC. Translating it yields CASSSTWGTSSYEQYF.

The chain combines TRBV7-9 with TRBJ2-1; 10 bases fit TRBD2. CDR3 length equals 15 residues. The junction had 2 bases not matched to a gene; V was cut back by 6 bases and J by 0 bases. Looked up from germline, CDR1 is SEHNR and CDR2 is FQNEAQ (reference sequence). This CDR3 is CASSWTSGSYNEQFF. CDR3 in DNA: TGTGCCAGCAGTTGGACTAGCGGCTCCTACAATGAGCAGTTCTTC.

This clonotype was counted a few times. The V and J genes are TRBV29-1 and TRBJ1-2, with D possibly matching TRBD1 (5 bases). Trimming left V 4 bases short and J 6 bases short, with 9 bases between. This CDR3 is built from 11 residues. CDR1 and CDR2 from the germline V gene are SQVTM and ANQGSEA. The CDR3 region has the DNA TGCAGCGTTGTAGGGGTCCATGGCTACACCTTC. Residues: CSVVGVHGYTF.

V is TRBV27 and J is TRBJ2-3; 10 bases line up with TRBD2. The CDR3 runs 17 residues. Germline CDR1 is MNHEY and CDR2 is SMNVEV (reference sequence). Unmatched junction bases numbered 7, after V lost 3 bases and J lost 1 base. The CDR3: CASSLLAGVVGTDTQYF. CDR3 DNA sequence: TGTGCCAGCAGTTTGCTAGCGGGAGTGGTCGGCACAGATACGCAGTATTTT.

This clonotype came up a few times. This rearrangement joins TRBV28 to TRBJ2-3; D not certain. CDR3 size: 14 residues. Trimming took off 8 bases at V and 6 bases at J, with 18 bases between the two ends. In germline, CDR1 is MDHEN, CDR2 SYDVKM. CDR3 nucleotides: TGTGCCAGCGTTAACGCCGGATCGCCGGATACGCAGTATTTT. Protein sequence: CASVNAGSPDTQYF.

This clonotype was observed a handful of times. The V and J genes are TRBV4-2 and TRBJ2-7; 7 positions match TRBD2. The CDR3 extends over 14 amino acids. V shed 6 bases and J 4 bases; nucleotides not matched to a gene: 9. Germline CDR1 and CDR2: LGHNA and YNFKEQ. The CDR3 reads CASSSGAGTYEQYF. The CDR3 nucleotides read TGTGCCAGCAGTTCTGGAGCGGGGACTTACGAGCAGTACTTC.

The rearrangement joins TRBV29-1 to TRBJ2-7, with D uncertain. The CDR3 has 16 amino acids. Trimming took 7 bases from V and 5 from J, leaving 27 bases between them. Germline V gene data show CDR1 as SQVTM and CDR2 as ANQGSEA. The CDR3 loop is CSAPGARIARKDEQYF. The CDR3 bases are TGCAGCGCACCGGGTGCAAGGATCGCCAGAAAGGACGAGCAGTACTTC.

The V call is TRBV12-3 or TRBV12-4, the J call TRBJ2-3; TRBD2 matches 8 bases. V dropped 7 bases and J dropped 2; count of bases not matched to a gene: 5. There are 14 residues in the CDR3. The CDR3 reads CASNRGRITDTQYF. The CDR3 nucleotides are TGTGCCAGCAACCGCGGGAGGATCACAGATACGCAGTATTTT.